Listed below are T cell receptor beta chains from one sample, sequenced in a study of vaccination and CD4 T cells after COVID-19. One entry per CDR3 protein, called by TCRdb with MiXCR from the PCR reads. This table has 8,000 or so distinct CDR3 sequences, 60% to 70% appearing once. No antigen has been identified for these receptors. The sequenced sample was CD4+ T cells from blood, cultured in vitro. These receptors were taken from a human donor who had recovered from COVID-19. The conserved cysteine and the conserved F or W are not part of the CDR3 here.

TRBV18 | ASSPSQGVYEQY
TRBV7-2 | ASSLTKGVYEQY
TRBV6-1 | ASSQGGWDNQPQH
TRBV7-9 | ASSPGAGYGYT
TRBV20-1 | SARDGSVHEQY
TRBV6-5 | ASSYSTGYGYGYT
TRBV6-1 | ASSPPAGSNGAF
TRBV19 | ATTTSGGSFGDQPQH
TRBV20-1 | SAAPALGRTTQETQY
TRBV7-2 | TSSSGTGGNNQPQH
TRBV7-9 | ASSVRVHEQY
TRBV10-3 | AISEGQGALEQY
TRBV20-1 | SARSAGGLQETQY
TRBV7-2 | ASSLAQGLGYT
TRBV6-5 | ASSSWGGAAF
TRBV6-2/TRBV6-3 | ASLTGSNTEAF
TRBV6-5 | ASSYSGGGNSPLH
TRBV20-1 | SARQGGNEQF
TRBV20-1 | SAGNYGYT
TRBV7-2 | ASSLDQNNSPLH
TRBV24-1 | ATSDSGQGLNTQY
TRBV28 | ASSLGRSSGNTIY
TRBV7-2 | ASSLGRGLTYGYT
TRBV28 | ASIARRGPNTGELF
TRBV29-1 | SVPGQGSNEQF
TRBV7-2 | ASSPNLVSTDTQY
TRBV15 | ATSRGAGTGSLNEQF
TRBV27 | ASSFSGRLASYEQY
TRBV7-9 | ASSLMDEQF